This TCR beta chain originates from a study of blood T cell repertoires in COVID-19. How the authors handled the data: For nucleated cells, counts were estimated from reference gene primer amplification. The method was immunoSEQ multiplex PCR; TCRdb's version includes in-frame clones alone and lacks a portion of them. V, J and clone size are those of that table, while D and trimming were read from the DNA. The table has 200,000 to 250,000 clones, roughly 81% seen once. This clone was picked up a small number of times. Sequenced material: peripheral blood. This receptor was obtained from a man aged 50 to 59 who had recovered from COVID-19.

This chain's CDR3 is CASSLDGRTYEQYF. DNA for the CDR3: TGTGCCAGCAGCTTAGATGGCAGGACTTACGAGCAGTACTTC. This rearrangement joins TRBV7-2 to TRBJ2-7, with D possibly TRBD2 on 5 matching bases. The CDR3 is 14 amino acids. Germline V gives CDR1 SGHTA, CDR2 FQGNSA. The V and J ends lost 1 base and 4 bases respectively, with 11 bases between them.